The T cell receptor (beta chain) described here comes from a study of blood T cell repertoires in COVID-19. Each participant's cohort was designated according to participant-reported clinical history. The CDR3 covers 17 residues. Trimming removed 4 bases from V and 3 bases from J; junction bases left unmatched: 13. Per the germline V gene, CDR1 is SGHTA and CDR2 is FQGTGA. The assay was immunoSEQ multiplex PCR, and TCRdb's table has in-frame clones only and misses some. This sample has fewer than 200,000 clones, with 88% found just once. The sequenced sample consisted of PBMCs or T cells enriched from blood (not recorded which). The TCR sequence derives from a woman in her late teens or twenties who had recovered from COVID-19. The chain joins TRBV7-3 to TRBJ2-3, with 7 bases that match TRBD2. CDR3 sequence: CASSWALSRELTDTQYF. The CDR3 DNA follows: TGTGCCAGCAGCTGGGCGCTTTCGCGGGAGTTAACAGATACGCAGTATTTT.